This is a list of T cell receptor beta chains from one sample in a study of regulatory T cells in long-lasting Graves disease. TCRdb itself ran the multiplex PCR reads through MiXCR, one entry per CDR3 protein. The table has a few hundred thousand distinct CDR3 sequences, 11% to 15% seen once. This sample was also put to use in a study of T cells in Graves' hyperthyroidism and ophthalmopathy.

Specimen: peripheral blood mononuclear cells (PBMCs), collected at new diagnosis, from a patient treated with antithyroid drugs. The receptors were sampled from a woman aged 45-65 years with Graves disease. CDR3s include the opening cysteine and the closing phenylalanine or tryptophan. The listing skips clone size in some rows; elsewhere it reads once, few, many or a size class.

j_call | v_call | clone_size | cdr3_aa
TRBJ1-1 | TRBV5-1 | many | CASSLATGSMNTEAFF
TRBJ2-7 | TRBV2 | NA | CASRDSGTYEQYF
TRBJ1-3 | TRBV7-2 | few | CASSLYRLSTIYF
TRBJ1-4 | TRBV6-1 | few | CASKQGQGLYGLFF
TRBJ2-7 | TRBV7-2 | NA | CASSLVQAPSYEQYF
TRBJ2-5 | TRBV6-2/TRBV6-3 | many | CASVPSGTGAETQYF
TRBJ2-3 | TRBV2 | many | CASNEVGLAGGRSDTQYF
TRBJ2-5 | TRBV24-1 | few | CATSDLGREGGETQYF
TRBJ2-1 | TRBV7-3 | NA | CASSLGAGGEQFF
TRBJ1-2 | TRBV2 | many | CASSPRTGGYTF
TRBJ1-3 | TRBV2 | many | CASNLDSGNTIYF
TRBJ1-2 | TRBV19 | NA | CACRRDGNEYGYTF
TRBJ2-2 | TRBV28 | many | CASSPLWTGRELFF
TRBJ1-2 | TRBV10-3 | NA | CAISESTDDGYTF
TRBJ2-2 | TRBV20-1 | many | CSARAKLGTVDTGELFF
TRBJ1-1 | TRBV9 | many | CASSARLGGHTEAFF
TRBJ1-5 | TRBV3-1 | many | CASSRDSTYQPQHF
TRBJ2-4 | TRBV20-1 | many | CSARLVDSNIQYF
TRBJ2-7 | TRBV28 | NA | CASSLSRAMQYF
TRBJ2-7 | TRBV7-3 | many | CASSLDRATGQYF
TRBJ2-2 | TRBV12-3/TRBV12-4 | many | CASSRTGGTGELFF
TRBJ1-4 | TRBV7-9 | NA | CASSTTGGTSEKLFF
TRBJ2-7 | TRBV20-1 | NA | CSARPSGRAVYEQYF
TRBJ2-1 | TRBV20-1 | NA | CSAKAGSYNEQFF
TRBJ2-1 | TRBV6-2/TRBV6-3 | NA | CASSDMVYNEQFF
TRBJ2-5 | TRBV25-1 | NA | CASGGQGEETQYF
TRBJ2-4 | TRBV15 | NA | CATSRVRSRGENIQYF
TRBJ2-5 | TRBV7-2 | NA | CASSPPGLVKGTQYF
TRBJ1-1 | TRBV28 | NA | CASSGGGMNTEAFF
TRBJ2-5 | TRBV5-1 | NA | CASSRPPKETQYF
TRBJ2-7 | TRBV5-8 | NA | CASRPAGALSYEQYF
TRBJ2-4 | TRBV30 | few | CAWSVRWEGAESAKNIQYF
TRBJ2-5 | TRBV25-1 | NA | CASSEYGGTDQETQYF
TRBJ2-7 | TRBV29-1 | NA | CSIRDTLNEQYF
TRBJ2-1 | TRBV27 | NA | CASGTSGGSNEQFF
TRBJ1-3 | TRBV30 | many | CACQGMTGNTIYF
TRBJ2-5 | TRBV6-1 | NA | CASRQGTDQETQYF
TRBJ1-1 | TRBV10-3 | NA | CAISESDRAEAFF
TRBJ2-1 | TRBV5-1 | NA | CASSLGLAGDLSYNEQFF
TRBJ2-1 | TRBV28 | many | CASSSGQGSYNEQFF
TRBJ1-5 | TRBV18 | NA | CASSPRDSLRGPQHF
TRBJ2-2 | TRBV7-9 | NA | CASSLVAGGSGELFF
TRBJ2-7 | TRBV5-1 | many | CASSFGTSGLYEQYF
TRBJ1-1 | TRBV3-1 | many | CASSHLIPRREKNTEAFF
TRBJ1-1 | TRBV5-1 | many | CASSLGGQPNTEAFF
TRBJ2-3 | TRBV29-1 | NA | CSVELGGGGDTQYF
TRBJ2-7 | TRBV5-1 | NA | CASSLVAGGPGEQYF
TRBJ2-5 | TRBV13 | NA | CASSPGNREGETQYF
TRBJ1-4 | TRBV5-1 | many | CASRGQGAEKLFF
TRBJ2-7 | TRBV7-9 | NA | CASSRRTQGAYEQYF
TRBJ2-7 | TRBV12-3/TRBV12-4 | NA | CASSPTLAHDEQYF
TRBJ2-6 | TRBV2 | many | CASSAGIGANVLTF
TRBJ1-3 | TRBV9 | few | CASSARTGLSGNTIYF
TRBJ1-1 | TRBV20-1 | NA | CSARDFRVNTEAFF
TRBJ2-1 | TRBV9 | few | CASSVAHDSDFGNEQFF
TRBJ2-2 | TRBV27 | few | CASSLRTSGRLSGELFF
TRBJ2-1 | TRBV7-9 | many | CAVRASGSHYNEQFF
TRBJ2-3 | TRBV20-1 | NA | CSASSTSGTDTQYF
TRBJ2-2 | TRBV20-1 | few | CSARTSGVTGELFF
TRBJ2-7 | TRBV28 | many | CASSADYREFEQYF